This T cell receptor beta chain comes out of a study of response to subunit inactivated influenza vaccine. Findings of the study overall: After each seasonal influenza vaccination, few new T cells are recruited, the authors suggested.

The CDR3 runs 18 residues. As concerns this clonotype: Its specificity is unknown.

One entry per CDR3 protein, called by TCRdb with MiXCR from the RT-PCR reads. The sample contains some 800,000 distinct CDR3 sequences, around 20% of which appear only once. The V and J genes are TRBV21-1 and TRBJ2-7; whether TRBD1, the table's D call, matches the DNA was not checked. TRBV21-1 constitutes a pseudogene. Here the sequenced sample was PBMCs from blood, taken 4 to 6 days after vaccination. The sequence was collected from a man aged 50 to 60 who received an inactivated influenza vaccine. This CDR3 is CASRKGSLPDRASYEQYF. CDR3 sequence (DNA): TGTGCCAGCAGAAAAGGTTCCCTCCCGGACAGGGCCTCCTACGAGCAGTACTTC.